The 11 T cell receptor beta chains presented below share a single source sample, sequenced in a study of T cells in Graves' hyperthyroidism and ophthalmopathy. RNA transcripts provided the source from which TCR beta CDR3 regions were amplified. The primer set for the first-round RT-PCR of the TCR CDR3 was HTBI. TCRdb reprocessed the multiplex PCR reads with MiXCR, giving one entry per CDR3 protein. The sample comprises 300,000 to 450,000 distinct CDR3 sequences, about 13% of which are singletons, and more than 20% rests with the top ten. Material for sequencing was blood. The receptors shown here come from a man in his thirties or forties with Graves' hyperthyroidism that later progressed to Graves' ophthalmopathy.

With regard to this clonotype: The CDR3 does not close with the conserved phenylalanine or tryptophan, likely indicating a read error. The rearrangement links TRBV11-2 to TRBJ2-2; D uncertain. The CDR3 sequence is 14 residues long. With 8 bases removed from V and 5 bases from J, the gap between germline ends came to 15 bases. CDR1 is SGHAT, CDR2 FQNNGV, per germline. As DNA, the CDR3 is TGTGCCAGCGCACGGAGAGTAATAACCGGGGAGCTGTTTTTA. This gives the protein CASARRVITGELFL.

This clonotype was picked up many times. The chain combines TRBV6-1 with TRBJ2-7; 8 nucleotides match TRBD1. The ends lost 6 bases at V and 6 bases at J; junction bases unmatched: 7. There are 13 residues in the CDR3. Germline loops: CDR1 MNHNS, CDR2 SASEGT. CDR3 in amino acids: CASSSGTGGEQYF. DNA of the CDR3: TGTGCCAGCAGCTCCGGGACAGGCGGCGAGCAGTACTTC.

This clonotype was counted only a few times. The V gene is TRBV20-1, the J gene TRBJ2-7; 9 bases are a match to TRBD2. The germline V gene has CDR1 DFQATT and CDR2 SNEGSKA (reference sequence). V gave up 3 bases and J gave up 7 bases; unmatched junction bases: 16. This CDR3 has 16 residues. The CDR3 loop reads CSASPHLGTSSAEQYF. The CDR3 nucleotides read TGCAGTGCTAGTCCCCACCTCGGGACTAGCAGTGCGGAGCAGTACTTC.

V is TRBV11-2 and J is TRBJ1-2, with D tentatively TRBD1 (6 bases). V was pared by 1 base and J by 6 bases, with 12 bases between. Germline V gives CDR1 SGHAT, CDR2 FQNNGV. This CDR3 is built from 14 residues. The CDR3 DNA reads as TGTGCCAGCAGCTTAGGGGCGGGGGCGGATGGCTACACCTTC. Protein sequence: CASSLGAGADGYTF.

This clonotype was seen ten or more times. The CDR3 region has the DNA TGTGCCAGCAGTTTAGACTGGACGGGGAATTACGAGCAGTACTTC. Translating gives CASSLDWTGNYEQYF. The gene calls are TRBV12-3 or TRBV12-4 and TRBJ2-7; possible D gene TRBD2, 5 bases. Deletions cut 1 base from V and 4 bases from J, with 14 bases between. The CDR3 is 15 amino acids.

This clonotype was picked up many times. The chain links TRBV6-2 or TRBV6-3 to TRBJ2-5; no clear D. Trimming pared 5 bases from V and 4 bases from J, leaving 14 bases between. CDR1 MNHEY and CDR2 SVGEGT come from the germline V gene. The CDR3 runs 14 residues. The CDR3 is CASSTIDRRETQYF. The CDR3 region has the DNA TGTGCCAGCAGTACCATAGACCGACGAGAGACCCAGTACTTC.

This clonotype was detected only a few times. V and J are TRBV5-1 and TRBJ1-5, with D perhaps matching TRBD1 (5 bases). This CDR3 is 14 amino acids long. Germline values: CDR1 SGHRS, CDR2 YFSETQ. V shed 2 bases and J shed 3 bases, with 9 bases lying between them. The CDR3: CASSFDSLNQPQHF. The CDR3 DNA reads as TGCGCCAGCAGCTTTGACAGCCTCAATCAGCCCCAGCATTTT.

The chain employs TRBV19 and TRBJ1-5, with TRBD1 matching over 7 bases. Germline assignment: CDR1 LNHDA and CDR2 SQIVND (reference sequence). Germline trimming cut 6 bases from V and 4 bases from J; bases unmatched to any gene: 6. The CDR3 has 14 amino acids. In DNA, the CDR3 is TGTGCCAGTAGCCCCTTCAGGGGGAATCAGCCCCAGCATTTT. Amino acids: CASSPFRGNQPQHF.

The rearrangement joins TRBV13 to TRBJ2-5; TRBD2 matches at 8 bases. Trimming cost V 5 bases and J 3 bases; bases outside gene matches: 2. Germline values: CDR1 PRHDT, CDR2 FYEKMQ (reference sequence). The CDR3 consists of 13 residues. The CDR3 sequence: CASSTGLEETQYF. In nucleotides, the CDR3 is TGTGCCAGCAGCACGGGACTAGAAGAGACCCAGTACTTC.

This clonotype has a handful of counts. The CDR3 reads CASSTGRSNEKLFF. Written as DNA, the CDR3 is TGTGCCAGTAGCACGGGACGGAGTAATGAAAAACTGTTTTTT. This chain joins TRBV19 and TRBJ1-4; D perhaps matches TRBD1 (5 bases). The V gene's germline CDR1 is LNHDA and CDR2 SQIVND (reference sequence). V lost 6 bases and J 4 bases, leaving 12 bases between the germline ends. This CDR3 has 14 residues.

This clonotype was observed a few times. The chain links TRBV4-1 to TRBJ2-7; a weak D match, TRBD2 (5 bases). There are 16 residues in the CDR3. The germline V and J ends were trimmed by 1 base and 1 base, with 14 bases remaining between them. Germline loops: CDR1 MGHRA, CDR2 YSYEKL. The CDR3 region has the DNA TGCGCCAGCAGCCAAGCCGCAGGACTTTCGTCCTACGAGCAGTACTTC. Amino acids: CASSQAAGLSSYEQYF.